One sample yielded the 31 T cell receptor beta chains listed below, sequenced in a study of blood T cell repertoires in COVID-19. Only in-frame clones appear in the TCRdb table, and some are missing; sequencing was by immunoSEQ multiplex PCR. This sample has about 200,000 clones, with 85% found just once. Input material: peripheral blood. The source of these receptors is a woman of 80 years or more with acute or convalescent COVID-19.

The chain couples TRBV10-3 to TRBJ2-5, with 9 nucleotides matching TRBD2. Germline V gives CDR1 ENHRY, CDR2 SYGVKD. CDR3 length: 20 residues. V was pared by 0 bases and J by 5 bases, with 19 bases of the junction left unmatched. The CDR3 loop reads CAISESSIRKREELRETQYF. The CDR3 DNA reads TGTGCCATCAGTGAGTCAAGTATACGTAAGCGGGAGGAGCTAAGGGAGACCCAGTACTTC.

V usage is TRBV2 and J usage is TRBJ2-2; perhaps TRBD2 as D (6 bases). Per germline, CDR1 SNHLY and CDR2 FYNNEI. The CDR3 loop spans 15 amino acids. V was pared by 7 bases and J by 4 bases, with 16 bases between. In DNA form, the CDR3 reads TGTGCCAGCAACGGGCGGGGAAGTAGCACCGGGGAGCTGTTTTTT. This translates into CASNGRGSSTGELFF.

The CDR3 DNA reads TGTGCCAGCAGTCCGGGGTCCCCAGATACGCAGTATTTT. Translating gives CASSPGSPDTQYF. V gene TRBV28 combines with J gene TRBJ2-3; a weak D match, TRBD2 (5 bases). The CDR3 is 13 amino acids. Trimming took 5 bases from V and 4 from J, leaving 10 bases between them. The germline gives CDR1 MDHEN, CDR2 SYDVKM.

This rearrangement joins TRBV6-5 to TRBJ2-2, with D possibly being TRBD1 (6 bases). The length of the CDR3 is 13 residues. Trimming took off 8 bases at V and 7 bases at J, with 14 bases between the two ends. Looked up from germline, CDR1 is MNHEY and CDR2 is SVGAGI. CDR3 nucleotide sequence: TGTGCCAGCGGGGGCAGGGACCGCGGGGAGCTGTTTTTT. This gives the protein CASGGRDRGELFF.

The chain carries TRBV7-9 and TRBJ2-5, with TRBD1 matching over 7 bases. The CDR3 runs to 14 residues. Germline CDR1 is SEHNR and CDR2 is FQNEAQ (reference sequence). The V and J ends lost 1 base and 5 bases, in that order; junction bases with no gene match: 4. The CDR3 protein is CASSLEGQRETQYF. CDR3 sequence (DNA): TGTGCCAGCAGCTTAGAGGGACAGAGGGAGACCCAGTACTTC.

The genes are TRBV6-5 and TRBJ1-1; maybe TRBD1 (5 bases). The CDR3 runs 14 residues. Germline CDR1 MNHEY, CDR2 SVGAGI. The V end was cut by 8 bases, the J end by 1 base, with 14 bases between. In nucleotides, the CDR3 is TGTGCCAGCGAATCCGGGGGGGGGAACACTGAAGCTTTCTTT. Translation gives CASESGGGNTEAFF.

V and J are TRBV16 and TRBJ1-3; 7 bases map to TRBD1. CDR3 size: 15 residues. The V gene's germline CDR1 is KGHSY and CDR2 FQNENV. The V and J ends lost 7 bases and 4 bases, in that order; junction bases with no gene match: 10. The DNA of the CDR3 is TGTGCCAGCACGCGGACAGGACAGAAAGGAAACACCATATATTTT. Translating it yields CASTRTGQKGNTIYF.

This clone has just one count. At one end the junction does not follow the germline gene, possibly because of a read error. The CDR3 nucleotides read TGTGCCAGCAGCTTAACGCGGTCCTTCAATGAGCAGTTCTTC. It is translated as CASSLTRSFNEQFF. This chain uses TRBV5-6 with TRBJ2-1; D uncertain. CDR3 size: 14 residues. Germline-derived CDR1 and CDR2 are SGHDT and YYEEEE. The full variable domain, in which reference TRBV5-6 and TRBJ2-1 provide the parts outside the CDR3, is DAGVTQSPTHLIKTRGQQVTLRCSPKSGHDTVSWYQQALGQGPQFIFQYYEEEERQRGNFPDRFSGHQFPNYSSELNVNALLLGDSALYLCASSLTRSFNEQFFGPGTRLTVL.

V is TRBV5-6 and J is TRBJ2-1, with D tentatively TRBD2 (5 bases). V was trimmed by 2 bases and J by 8 bases, leaving 8 bases between them. The CDR3 is made up of 12 amino acids. Germline assignment: CDR1 SGHDT and CDR2 YYEEEE. The CDR3 bases are TGTGCCAGCAGCTTAAAAGCGGATGAGCAGTTCTTC. Its translation: CASSLKADEQFF.

This clone showed up just a few times. V usage is TRBV21-1 and J usage is TRBJ1-1; the DNA was not used to check the table's D call, TRBD1. TRBV21-1 counts as a pseudogene. The CDR3 totals 13 residues. This CDR3 is CATPTGRNTEAFF. As DNA, the CDR3 is TGTGCCACTCCGACAGGGCGGAACACTGAAGCTTTCTTT.

The genes are TRBV29-1 and TRBJ2-1, with TRBD1 matching over 7 bases. The length of the CDR3 is 14 residues. In germline, CDR1 is SQVTM, CDR2 ANQGSEA. V was pared by 4 bases and J by 1 base, with 4 bases of the junction left unmatched. CDR3 DNA sequence: TGCAGCGTTGTCGGGACAGATTCCTACAATGAGCAGTTCTTC. As protein: CSVVGTDSYNEQFF.

The V and J genes are TRBV6-5 and TRBJ2-3, with TRBD2 as a possible D gene (5 bases). V lost 8 bases and J 1 base, leaving 10 bases between the germline ends. Germline loops: CDR1 MNHEY, CDR2 SVGAGI. This CDR3 has 13 amino acids. This chain's CDR3 is CASQNGGTDTQYF. The CDR3 DNA sequence: TGTGCCAGCCAAAACGGGGGCACAGATACGCAGTATTTT.

V usage is TRBV5-4 and J usage is TRBJ2-7; 12 bases are a match to TRBD2. Per the germline V gene, CDR1 is SGHNT and CDR2 is YYREEE (reference sequence). The ends lost 4 bases at V and 4 bases at J; junction bases unmatched: 9. The CDR3 sequence is 16 residues long. CDR3 in DNA: TGTGCCAGCAGCCCCACCCGGACTAGCGGGGCTTACGAGCAGTACTTC. This translates into CASSPTRTSGAYEQYF.

The gene calls are TRBV6-5 and TRBJ2-1, with a weak D call TRBD1 (6 bases). Germline loops: CDR1 MNHEY, CDR2 SVGAGI. V lost 11 bases and J lost 0, with 17 bases in between. The CDR3 has 15 amino acids. CDR3 sequence: CASTPTGNSYNEQFF. The CDR3 nucleotides read TGTGCCTCCACTCCAACAGGGAACTCCTACAATGAGCAGTTCTTC.

This clone was found a few times. The chain links TRBV3-1 (or the pseudogene TRBV3-2) to TRBJ1-2; possibly TRBD1 for D (5 bases). The length of the CDR3 is 14 residues. Germline-derived CDR1 and CDR2 are LGHDT and YNNKEL (reference sequence). Trimming removed 4 bases from V and 4 bases from J, with 13 bases in between. CDR3: CASSRGEGLYGYTF. CDR3 nucleotide sequence: TGTGCCAGCAGCCGAGGGGAGGGCCTCTATGGCTACACCTTC.

The chain is built from TRBV6-2 or TRBV6-3 and TRBJ1-5; 8 bases are shared with TRBD1. This CDR3 has 16 amino acids. V was pared by 2 bases and J by 5 bases, with 8 bases of the junction left unmatched. In germline, CDR1 is MNHEY, CDR2 SVGEGT. CDR3 amino acids: CASSYVPDRAYQPQHF. CDR3 coding DNA: TGTGCCAGCAGTTACGTCCCGGACAGGGCGTATCAGCCCCAGCATTTT.

This chain connects TRBV6-6 to TRBJ2-5; D is possibly TRBD2 (7 bases). Germline lookup yields CDR1 MNHNY and CDR2 SVGAGI (reference sequence). This CDR3 is 14 amino acids long. Trimming pared 6 bases from V and 4 bases from J, leaving 15 bases between. For the CDR3, the DNA is TGTGCCAGCAGAGACACGGGGGGCAGAGAGACCCAGTACTTC. It encodes CASRDTGGRETQYF.

This clone was recorded a few times. This sequence joins TRBV12-3 or TRBV12-4 and TRBJ2-7; a possible D gene is TRBD1 (5 bases). CDR3 length equals 13 residues. The V and J ends lost 1 base and 6 bases respectively, with 10 bases between them. This chain's CDR3 is CASSLEGNSEQYF. CDR3 nucleotides: TGTGCCAGCAGTTTAGAGGGGAATTCCGAGCAGTACTTC.

V gene TRBV19 combines with J gene TRBJ2-1, with D perhaps matching TRBD1 (5 bases). The CDR3 length is 13 residues. V lost 5 bases to trimming and J lost 5 bases, with 10 bases between them. Germline V lookup: CDR1 LNHDA, CDR2 SQIVND (reference sequence). CDR3 DNA: TGTGCCAGTAGTGGGCCAGGGCACAATGAGCAGTTCTTC. It codes for CASSGPGHNEQFF.

This rearrangement joins TRBV9 to TRBJ2-7; maybe TRBD2 (5 bases). V lost 4 bases to trimming and J lost 0 bases, with 14 bases between them. The CDR3 is 15 amino acids. Germline loops: CDR1 SGDLS, CDR2 YYNGEE. The CDR3: CASSPYSASSYEQYF. CDR3 DNA: TGTGCCAGCAGCCCCTATAGCGCCAGCTCCTACGAGCAGTACTTC.

The chain has TRBV11-2 and TRBJ2-7; D gene unclear. The germline V gene has CDR1 SGHAT and CDR2 FQNNGV. The CDR3 has 15 amino acids. V gave up 0 bases and J gave up 2 bases, with 11 bases separating them. The CDR3: CASSLDPVRPYEQYF. The CDR3 coding sequence is TGTGCCAGCAGCTTAGATCCTGTCAGGCCCTACGAGCAGTACTTC.

The genes are TRBV30 and TRBJ1-2; TRBD1 might be the D (5 bases). Trimming took 4 bases from V and 5 from J, leaving 14 bases between them. The germline gives CDR1 GTSNPN, CDR2 SVGIG (reference sequence). This CDR3 spans 13 amino acids. The CDR3 is CAWTKGRSYGYTF. As DNA, the CDR3 is TGTGCCTGGACCAAGGGGCGAAGTTATGGCTACACCTTC.

The chain carries TRBV10-3 and TRBJ2-2, with TRBD2 identical over 13 bases. Germline values: CDR1 ENHRY, CDR2 SYGVKD. The CDR3 extends over 16 amino acids. Unmatched junction bases numbered 9, after V lost 8 bases and J lost 6 bases. The CDR3, as DNA: TGTGCCATCCAAGGGACTAGCGGGGCTTTATCCGGGGAGCTGTTTTTT. This translates into CAIQGTSGALSGELFF.

This chain links TRBV6-6 with TRBJ1-2, with D perhaps TRBD1 (5 bases). Germline CDR1 reads MNHNY; CDR2 reads SVGAGI (reference sequence). The CDR3 is made up of 14 amino acids. V dropped 5 bases and J dropped 3 bases, with 13 bases sitting between them. The CDR3 protein is CASSTGRGYYGYTF. The CDR3 region has the DNA TGTGCCAGCAGTACGGGTCGGGGGTACTATGGCTACACCTTC.

The chain uses TRBV19 and TRBJ1-3, with no clear D. V was pared by 6 bases and J by 0 bases, with 9 bases between. Germline V gives CDR1 LNHDA, CDR2 SQIVND (reference sequence). CDR3 length equals 14 residues. The CDR3: CASRRQDSGNTIYF. CDR3 DNA sequence: TGTGCCAGTAGGCGGCAAGACTCTGGAAACACCATATATTTT.

The J gene is TRBJ1-1, the V gene TRBV27; 9 nucleotides align to TRBD1. CDR1 is MNHEY and CDR2 is SMNVEV in the germline V gene (reference sequence). This CDR3 is 13 amino acids long. The ends lost 6 bases at V and 8 bases at J; junction bases unmatched: 7. The CDR3 DNA follows: TGTGCCAGCAGGTCCGGGACAGGGTCGGAAGCTTTCTTT. The encoded protein is CASRSGTGSEAFF.

The chain carries TRBV29-1 and TRBJ2-1, with 8 bases that match TRBD1. Germline V gene sequence: CDR1 SQVTM, CDR2 ANQGSEA. Trimming at V came to 6 bases and at J to 4 bases, leaving 2 bases not matched to a gene. This CDR3 has 12 amino acids. Here the CDR3 reads CSVDRGYNEQFF. For the CDR3, the DNA is TGCAGCGTCGACAGGGGTTACAATGAGCAGTTCTTC.

The gene calls are TRBV4-3 and TRBJ2-2, with D possibly matching TRBD2 (5 bases). The CDR3 has 15 residues. V lost 4 bases to trimming and J lost 2 bases, with 11 bases between them. CDR1 and CDR2 from the germline V gene are LGHNA and YSLEER. The DNA of the CDR3 is TGCGCCAGCAGCCGGGCGGGCGCCAACACCGGGGAGCTGTTTTTT. Translating gives CASSRAGANTGELFF.

This rearrangement joins TRBV19 to TRBJ1-4, with D perhaps matching TRBD1 (6 bases). Trimming stripped 4 bases from V and 0 bases from J, with 9 bases between. Germline-derived CDR1 and CDR2 are LNHDA and SQIVND (reference sequence). This CDR3 is built from 15 residues. The CDR3 region has the DNA TGTGCCAGTAGTACAGGACAGTCAACTAATGAAAAACTGTTTTTT. Translating it yields CASSTGQSTNEKLFF.

The V gene is TRBV6-2 or TRBV6-3, the J gene TRBJ2-7, with a weak D call TRBD1 (8 bases). This CDR3 is 15 amino acids long. The germline V and J ends were trimmed by 0 bases and 5 bases, with 14 bases remaining between them. Looked up from germline, CDR1 is MNHEY and CDR2 is SVGEGT. CDR3 sequence reads: CASSYSGGTGNEQYF. As DNA, the CDR3 is TGTGCCAGCAGTTACTCGGGGGGGACAGGCAACGAGCAGTACTTC.

The rearrangement uses TRBV7-2 and TRBJ2-1; 11 bases map to TRBD2. The CDR3 runs 15 residues. The V gene end was trimmed by 1 base and the J gene end by 10 bases; junction bases not matched to a gene: 6. The germline V gene has CDR1 SGHTA and CDR2 FQGNSA. The CDR3 DNA is TGTGCCAGCAGCTTAGTAACTAGCGGGAGATACGAGCAGTTCTTC. It codes for CASSLVTSGRYEQFF.